This T cell receptor (beta chain) was captured in a study of blood T cells in healthy people across ages. General study points: One million T cells yielded diversity estimates that were considered underestimates.

With a J-beta primer mix and a sample-barcoded 5' primer, a second PCR ran 7 to 11 cycles. TCRdb re-called the 5' RACE reads with MiXCR, one entry per CDR3 protein. The sample includes about 800,000 distinct CDR3 sequences, more than 20% of them seen just once. Note on this clonotype: Antigen specificity is unknown.

The V and J ends lost 4 bases and 7 bases, in that order; junction bases with no gene match: 12. The CDR3 spans 17 residues. Looked up from germline, CDR1 is ENHRY and CDR2 is SYGVKD. The same data also contributed to another study, on T cells of mothers and their children.

Sequenced sample: blood. This clonotype was obtained from a boy younger than 18 in good health. The chain recombines TRBV10-3 with TRBJ1-4; 10 bases agree with TRBD1. CDR3 region: CAISGPPRDRGSEKLFF. DNA of the CDR3: TGTGCCATCAGTGGGCCACCCCGGGACAGGGGCAGTGAAAAACTGTTTTTT.